The T cell receptor beta chain described here comes from a study of beta chain features in type 1 diabetes. Every bit of the isolated RNA underwent reverse transcription, so sequencing read expressed TCRB transcripts. Assay used: immunoSEQ multiplex PCR; TCRdb lists only in-frame clones, some missing. The sample shows 300,000 to 450,000 clones, roughly a fifth of them seen only once. The CDR3 length is 12 residues. V was clipped by 5 bases and J by 12 bases, with 14 bases between them. CDR1 and CDR2 (germline): LGHNA, YNFKEQ. This clone came up many times. This TCR came from a woman aged 18-29 years in good health. The sequenced sample consisted of naive CD4+ T cells from blood. This chain connects TRBV4-2 to TRBJ2-1; D is unresolved. CDR3 amino acids: CASSYSSGRQFF. CDR3 nucleotides: TGTGCCAGCAGCTACTCGTCAGGAAGGCAGTTCTTC.